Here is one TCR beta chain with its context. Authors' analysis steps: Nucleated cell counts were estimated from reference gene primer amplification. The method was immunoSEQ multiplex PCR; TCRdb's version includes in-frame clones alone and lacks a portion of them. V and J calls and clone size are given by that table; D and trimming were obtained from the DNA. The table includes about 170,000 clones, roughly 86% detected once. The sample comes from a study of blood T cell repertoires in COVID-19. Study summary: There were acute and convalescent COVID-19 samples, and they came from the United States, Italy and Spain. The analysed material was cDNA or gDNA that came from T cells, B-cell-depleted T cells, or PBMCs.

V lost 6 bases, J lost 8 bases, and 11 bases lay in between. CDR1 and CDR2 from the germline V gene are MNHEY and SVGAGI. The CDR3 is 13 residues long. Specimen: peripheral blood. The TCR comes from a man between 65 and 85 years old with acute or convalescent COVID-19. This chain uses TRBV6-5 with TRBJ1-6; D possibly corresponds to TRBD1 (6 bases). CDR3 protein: CASRDRPYSPLHF. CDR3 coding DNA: TGTGCCAGCAGAGACAGGCCTTATTCACCCCTCCACTTT.